There are a few counts of the clone carrying this T cell receptor (beta chain). Its matching antigen is unknown. CDR1 ENHRY and CDR2 SYGVKD come from the germline V gene. V lost 9 bases and J lost 4; bases outside the gene matches: 3. The CDR3 covers 12 residues. This sample is part of a study of OX40 agonist ivuxolimab in advanced cancers. Study at large: Prior anti-PD-1, anti-PD-L1 or anti-CTLA-4 therapy was allowed; 35% to 40% had some.

General observations from the study: There was clonal expansion of CD4+ and CD8+ blood T cells by week 6 at 0.1 to 3.0 mg/kg. Some nonresponders additionally presented with little normalized T-cell clonal expansion.

Sequencing was performed with immunoSEQ multiplex PCR; in TCRdb, only in-frame clones are kept and a portion is missing. Counted here are 25,000 to 35,000 clones, roughly 83% occurring once; the ten biggest clones make up over 15%. The TCR comes from an adult with an advanced solid tumor such as melanoma, head and neck, liver or kidney cancer. The input for sequencing was CD4+ or CD8+ T cells sorted from blood, taken in a trial of the OX40 agonist ivuxolimab. The chain uses TRBV10-3 and TRBJ2-7; TRBD1 aligns across 10 bases. CDR3: CAIRTGGYEQYF. CDR3 sequence (DNA): TGTGCCATTCGGACAGGGGGGTACGAGCAGTACTTC.